These 10 T cell receptor beta chains came from one sample sequenced in a study of T cell repertoires in cytomegalovirus infection. TCRdb reanalysed the reads using MiXCR and keeps one entry per CDR3 protein. The sample contains more than 250,000 distinct CDR3 sequences, 12% to 15% of which appear only once. The material sequenced was PBMCs. Source of these receptors: a human donor in good health (CMV status not recorded). Some clones in this sample may be carry-over from other donors' samples.

This clonotype was counted a few times. The chain employs TRBV6-6 and TRBJ1-1; 8 bases are shared with TRBD1. Germline loops: CDR1 MNHNY, CDR2 SVGAGI (reference sequence). The CDR3 extends over 17 amino acids. V trimming: 1 base; J trimming: 0 bases; junction bases outside the gene matches: 7. The CDR3 region is CASSYYGQGFMNTEAFF. CDR3 in DNA: TGTGCCAGCAGTTACTATGGACAGGGCTTTATGAACACTGAAGCTTTCTTT.

In regard to this clonotype: A read error may be the cause here, since a much bigger clone is one base away. This chain uses TRBV7-9 with TRBJ2-2; D possibly corresponds to TRBD2 (5 bases). CDR3 length: 12 amino acids. Germline lookup yields CDR1 SEHNR and CDR2 FQNEAQ (reference sequence). DNA of the CDR3: TGTGCCAGCAGCTTACACACCGGGGAGCTGTATTTT. This encodes CASSLHTGELYF. The full variable domain, with the rest looked up from reference TRBV7-9 and TRBJ2-2, is DTGVSQNPRHKITKRGQNVTFRCDPISEHNRLYWYRQTLGQGPEFLTYFQNEAQLEKSRLLSDRFSAERPKGSFSTLEIQRTEQGDSAMYLCASSLHTGELYFGEGSRLTVL.

This clonotype was detected only a few times. The rearrangement links TRBV12-3 or TRBV12-4 to TRBJ2-3, with D possibly TRBD1 on 6 matching bases. The length of the CDR3 is 13 residues. V was cut by 5 bases and J by 5 bases, with 11 bases left in between. The CDR3 loop is CASSRDIGDTQYF. The CDR3 coding sequence is TGTGCCAGCAGTCGGGACATCGGAGATACGCAGTATTTT.

This clonotype was detected a few times. This chain links TRBV14 with TRBJ2-3; 9 positions agree with TRBD2. V was pared by 0 bases and J by 6 bases, with 10 bases of the junction left unmatched. Per germline, CDR1 SGHDN and CDR2 FVKESK. The CDR3 contains 17 residues. The DNA for the CDR3 is TGTGCCAGCAGCCAAGATATGCTAGCGGGATCATTGGATACGCAGTATTTT. Its protein product is CASSQDMLAGSLDTQYF.

The chain is built from TRBV15 and TRBJ1-1; D is possibly TRBD1 (6 bases). V lost 5 bases and J lost 4, with 17 bases in between. Germline CDR1 and CDR2: LNHNV and YYDKDF (reference sequence). The CDR3 covers 15 residues. CDR3 coding DNA: TGTGCCACCAGCCGCCGCGGGGGGGCTCGCACTGAAGCTTTCTTT. This codes for CATSRRGGARTEAFF.

The chain uses TRBV4-2 and TRBJ2-3, with D maybe TRBD2 (5 bases). CDR1 LGHNA and CDR2 YNFKEQ come from the germline V gene. The CDR3 is made up of 16 amino acids. The V end was cut by 0 bases, the J end by 1 base, with 11 bases between. The CDR3 sequence is CASSQESSPRTDTQYF. CDR3 bases: TGTGCCAGCAGCCAAGAGTCTAGCCCCCGCACAGATACGCAGTATTTT.

The chain employs TRBV29-1 and TRBJ2-6; 9 bases fit TRBD1. V gave up 4 bases and J gave up 0 bases; unmatched junction bases: 4. The CDR3 length is 16 residues. CDR1 and CDR2 from the germline V gene are SQVTM and ANQGSEA. The CDR3 region has the DNA TGCAGCGTTGCCGGGACAGGGCCCTCTGGGGCCAACGTCCTGACTTTC. Protein sequence: CSVAGTGPSGANVLTF.

This clonotype was observed many times. The rearrangement uses TRBV7-9 and TRBJ2-2; D uncertain. V was pared by 1 base and J by 7 bases, with 16 bases between. Germline V gene data show CDR1 as SEHNR and CDR2 as FQNEAQ (reference sequence). The CDR3 spans 16 residues. The CDR3 bases are TGTGCCAGCAGCTTAGATCGGATTGGAGAAAACGGGGAGCTGTTTTTT. Translating gives CASSLDRIGENGELFF.

This chain's CDR3 is CASSSNGVPTEAFF. DNA of the CDR3: TGTGCCAGCAGTTCAAACGGGGTTCCCACTGAAGCTTTCTTT. This sequence joins TRBV28 and TRBJ1-1, with D unresolved. This CDR3 spans 14 amino acids. Trimming took 4 bases from V and 4 from J, leaving 13 bases between them. Looked up from germline, CDR1 is MDHEN and CDR2 is SYDVKM.

There are many counts of this clonotype. The gene calls are TRBV6-2 or TRBV6-3 and TRBJ2-4; the D gene is possibly TRBD2 (6 bases). In germline, CDR1 is MNHEY, CDR2 SVGEGT. There are 14 residues in the CDR3. Deletions cut 7 bases from V and 8 bases from J, with 18 bases between. Here the CDR3 reads CASNPFFTGDIQYF. CDR3 DNA: TGTGCCAGCAACCCCTTTTTTACGGGGGACATTCAGTACTTC.